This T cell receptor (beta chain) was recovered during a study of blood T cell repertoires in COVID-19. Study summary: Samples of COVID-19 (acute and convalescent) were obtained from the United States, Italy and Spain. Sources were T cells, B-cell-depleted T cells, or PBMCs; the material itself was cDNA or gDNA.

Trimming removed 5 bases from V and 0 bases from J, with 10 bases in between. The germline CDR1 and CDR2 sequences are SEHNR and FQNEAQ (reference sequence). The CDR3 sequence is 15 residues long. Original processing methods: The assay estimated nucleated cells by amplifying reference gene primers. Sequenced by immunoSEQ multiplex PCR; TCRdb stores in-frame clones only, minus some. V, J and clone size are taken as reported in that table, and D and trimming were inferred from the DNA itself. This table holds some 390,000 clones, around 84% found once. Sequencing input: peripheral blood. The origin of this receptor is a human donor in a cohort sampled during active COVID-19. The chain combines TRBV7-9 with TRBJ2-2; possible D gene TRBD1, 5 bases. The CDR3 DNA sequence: TGTGCCAGCAGCCTAGACAGCCCGAACACCGGGGAGCTGTTTTTT. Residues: CASSLDSPNTGELFF.